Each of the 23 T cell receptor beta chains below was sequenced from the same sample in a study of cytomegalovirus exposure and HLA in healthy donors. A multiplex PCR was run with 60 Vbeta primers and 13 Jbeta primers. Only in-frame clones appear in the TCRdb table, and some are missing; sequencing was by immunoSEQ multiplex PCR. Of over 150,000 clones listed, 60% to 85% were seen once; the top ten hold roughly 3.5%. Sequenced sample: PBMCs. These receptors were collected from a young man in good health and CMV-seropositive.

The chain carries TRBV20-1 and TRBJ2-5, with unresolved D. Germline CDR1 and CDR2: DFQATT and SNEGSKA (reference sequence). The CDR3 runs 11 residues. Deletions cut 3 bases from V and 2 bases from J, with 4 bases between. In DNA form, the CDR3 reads TGCAGTGCTAGCGGTCAAGAGACCCAGTACTTC. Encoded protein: CSASGQETQYF.

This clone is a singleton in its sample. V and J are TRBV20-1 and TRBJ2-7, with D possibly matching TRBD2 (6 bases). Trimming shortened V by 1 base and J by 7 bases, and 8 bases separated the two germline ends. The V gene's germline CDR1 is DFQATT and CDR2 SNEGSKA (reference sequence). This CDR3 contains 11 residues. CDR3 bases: TGCAGTGCTAGAGCGGCGGGGGAGCAGTACTTC. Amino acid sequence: CSARAAGEQYF.

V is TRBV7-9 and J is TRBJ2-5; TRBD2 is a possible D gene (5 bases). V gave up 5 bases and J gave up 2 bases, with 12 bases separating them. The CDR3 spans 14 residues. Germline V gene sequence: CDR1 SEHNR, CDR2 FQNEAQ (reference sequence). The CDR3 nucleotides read TGTGCCAGCAGCCCCCGCCGGGGTCAAGAGACCCAGTACTTC. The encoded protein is CASSPRRGQETQYF.

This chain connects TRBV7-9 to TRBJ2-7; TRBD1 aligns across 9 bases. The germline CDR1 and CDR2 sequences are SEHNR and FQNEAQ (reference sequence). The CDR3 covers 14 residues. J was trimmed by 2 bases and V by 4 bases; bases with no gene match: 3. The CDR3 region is CASSSRDRAYEQYF. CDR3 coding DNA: TGTGCCAGCAGCTCCCGGGACAGGGCCTACGAGCAGTACTTC.

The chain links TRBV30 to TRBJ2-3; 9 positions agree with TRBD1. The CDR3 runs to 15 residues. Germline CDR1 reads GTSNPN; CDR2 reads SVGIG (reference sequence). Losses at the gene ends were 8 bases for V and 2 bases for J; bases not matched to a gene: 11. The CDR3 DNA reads TGTGCCCGGACGGGACAGGGTTTGTCCACAGATACGCAGTATTTT. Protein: CARTGQGLSTDTQYF. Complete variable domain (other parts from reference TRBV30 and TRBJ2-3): SQTIHQWPATLVQPVGSPLSLECTVEGTSNPNLYWYRQAAGRGLQLLFYSVGIGQISSEVPQNLSASRPQDRQFILSSKKLLLSDSGFYLCARTGQGLSTDTQYFGPGTRLTVL.

Written as DNA, the CDR3 is TGTGCCTCCCACCCCGGACTAAGCGGGGGGTCGCCTAGCACAGATACGCAGTATTTT. Amino acid sequence: CASHPGLSGGSPSTDTQYF. The V gene is TRBV7-2, the J gene TRBJ2-3; 9 positions match TRBD2. CDR3 size: 19 residues. Germline-derived CDR1 and CDR2 are SGHTA and FQGNSA. V lost 11 bases and J lost 0; bases outside the gene matches: 21.

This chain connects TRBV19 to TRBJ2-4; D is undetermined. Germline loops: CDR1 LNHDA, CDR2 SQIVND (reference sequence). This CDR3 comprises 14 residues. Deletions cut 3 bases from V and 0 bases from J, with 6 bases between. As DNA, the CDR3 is TGTGCCAGTAGTATCGACATAGCCAAAAACATTCAGTACTTC. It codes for CASSIDIAKNIQYF.

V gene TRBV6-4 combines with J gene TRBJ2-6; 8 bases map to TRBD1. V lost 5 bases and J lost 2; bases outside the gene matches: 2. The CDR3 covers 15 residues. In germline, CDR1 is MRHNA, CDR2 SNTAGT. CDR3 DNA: TGTGCCAGCAGTACGACAGGGGCTGGGGCCAACGTCCTGACTTTC. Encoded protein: CASSTTGAGANVLTF.

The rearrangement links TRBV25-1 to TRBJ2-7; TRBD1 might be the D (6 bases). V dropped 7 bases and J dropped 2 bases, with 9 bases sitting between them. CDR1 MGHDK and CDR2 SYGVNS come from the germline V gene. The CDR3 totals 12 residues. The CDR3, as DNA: TGTGCCAGCACAGGGGAACCCTACGAGCAGTACTTC. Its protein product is CASTGEPYEQYF.

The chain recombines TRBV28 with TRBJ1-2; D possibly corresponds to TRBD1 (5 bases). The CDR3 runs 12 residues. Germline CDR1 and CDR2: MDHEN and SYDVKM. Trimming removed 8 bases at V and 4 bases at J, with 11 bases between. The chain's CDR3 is CASHGGTYGYTF. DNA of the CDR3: TGTGCCAGCCACGGCGGGACCTATGGCTACACCTTC.

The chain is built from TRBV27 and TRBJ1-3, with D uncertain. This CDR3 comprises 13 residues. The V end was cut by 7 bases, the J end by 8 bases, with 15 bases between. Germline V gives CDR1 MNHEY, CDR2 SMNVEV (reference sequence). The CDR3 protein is CASNSQPLDTIYF. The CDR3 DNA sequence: TGTGCCAGCAACAGTCAACCCCTGGACACCATATATTTT.

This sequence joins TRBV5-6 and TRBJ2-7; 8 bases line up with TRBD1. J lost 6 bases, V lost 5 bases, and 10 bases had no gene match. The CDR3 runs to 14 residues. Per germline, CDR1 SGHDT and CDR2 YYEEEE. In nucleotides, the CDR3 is TGTGCCAGCAGGCCCCAGGGGGCCCTTTTCGAGCAGTACTTC. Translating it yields CASRPQGALFEQYF.

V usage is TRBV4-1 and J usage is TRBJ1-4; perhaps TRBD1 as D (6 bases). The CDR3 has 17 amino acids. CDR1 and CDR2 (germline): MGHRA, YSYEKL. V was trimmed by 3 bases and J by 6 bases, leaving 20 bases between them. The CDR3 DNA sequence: TGCGCCAGCAGCCACCCTAGGGAGGGGGACCCCGATGAAAAACTGTTTTTT. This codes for CASSHPREGDPDEKLFF.

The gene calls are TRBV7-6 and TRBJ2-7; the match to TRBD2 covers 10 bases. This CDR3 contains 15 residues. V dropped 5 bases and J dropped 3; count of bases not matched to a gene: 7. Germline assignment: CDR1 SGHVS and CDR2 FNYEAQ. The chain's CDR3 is CASSVSSGGYYEQYF. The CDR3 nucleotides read TGTGCCAGCAGCGTTTCTAGCGGGGGTTACTACGAGCAGTACTTC. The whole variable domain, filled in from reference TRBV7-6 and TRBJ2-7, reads GAGVSQSPRYKVTKRGQDVALRCDPISGHVSLYWYRQALGQGPEFLTYFNYEAQQDKSGLPNDRFSAERPEGSISTLTIQRTEQRDSAMYRCASSVSSGGYYEQYFGPGTRLTVT.

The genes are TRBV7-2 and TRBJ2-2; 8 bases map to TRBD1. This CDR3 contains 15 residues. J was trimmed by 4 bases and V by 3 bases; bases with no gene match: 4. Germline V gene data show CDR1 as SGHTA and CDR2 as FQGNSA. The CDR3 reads CASSFGQGFTGELFF. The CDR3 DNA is TGTGCCAGCAGCTTCGGACAGGGATTCACCGGGGAGCTGTTTTTT.

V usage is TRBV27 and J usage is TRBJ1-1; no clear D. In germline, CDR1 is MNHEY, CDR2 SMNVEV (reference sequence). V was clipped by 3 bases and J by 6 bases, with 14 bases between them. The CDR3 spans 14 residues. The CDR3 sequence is CASSLLSGVAEAFF. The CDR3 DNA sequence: TGTGCCAGCAGTTTGTTATCGGGAGTGGCTGAAGCTTTCTTT.

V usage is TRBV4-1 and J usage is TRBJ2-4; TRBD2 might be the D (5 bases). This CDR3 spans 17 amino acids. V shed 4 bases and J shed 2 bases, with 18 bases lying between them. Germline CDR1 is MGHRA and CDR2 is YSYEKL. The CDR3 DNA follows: TGCGCCAGCAGCCGGACCTCTCCGGGGATACCCAAAAACATTCAGTACTTC. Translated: CASSRTSPGIPKNIQYF.

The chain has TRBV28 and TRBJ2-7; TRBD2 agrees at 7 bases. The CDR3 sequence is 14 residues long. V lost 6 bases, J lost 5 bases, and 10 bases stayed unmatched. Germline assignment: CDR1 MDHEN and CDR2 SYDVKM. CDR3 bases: TGTGCCAGCAGGAGCGGGAATGTGGTCGACGAGCAGTACTTC. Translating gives CASRSGNVVDEQYF.

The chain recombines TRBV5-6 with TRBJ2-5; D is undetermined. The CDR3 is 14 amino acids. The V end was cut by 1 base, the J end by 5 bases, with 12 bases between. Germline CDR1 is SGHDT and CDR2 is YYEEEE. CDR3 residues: CASSLYSFRETQYF. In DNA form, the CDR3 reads TGTGCCAGCAGCTTGTACTCATTTCGCGAGACCCAGTACTTC.

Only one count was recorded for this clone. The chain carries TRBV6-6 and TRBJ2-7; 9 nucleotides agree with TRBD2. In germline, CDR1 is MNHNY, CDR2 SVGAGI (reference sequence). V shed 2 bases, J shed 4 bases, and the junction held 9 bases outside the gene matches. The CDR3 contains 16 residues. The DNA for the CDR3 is TGTGCCAGCAGTTACGAGGGCGGGGGGGCTATTTACGAGCAGTACTTC. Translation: CASSYEGGGAIYEQYF.

CDR3 bases: TGTGCCAGCGTGGGACAGGGGTATTCTGAAGCTTTCTTT. This gives the protein CASVGQGYSEAFF. The rearrangement uses TRBV28 and TRBJ1-1; 10 positions match TRBD1. V lost 8 bases and J lost 6; bases outside the gene matches: 6. The CDR3 runs 13 residues. CDR1 and CDR2 from the germline V gene are MDHEN and SYDVKM. Full variable domain (rest looked up from reference TRBV28 and TRBJ1-1): DVKVTQSSRYLVKRTGEKVFLECVQDMDHENMFWYRQDPGLGLRLIYFSYDVKMKEKGDIPEGYSVSREKKERFSLILESASTNQTSMYLCASVGQGYSEAFFGQGTRLTVV.

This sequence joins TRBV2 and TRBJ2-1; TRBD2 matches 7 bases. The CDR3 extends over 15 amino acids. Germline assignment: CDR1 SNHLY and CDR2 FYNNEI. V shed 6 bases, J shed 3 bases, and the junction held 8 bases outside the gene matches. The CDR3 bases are TGTGCCAGCAGCAACGGGGAGGGAATCTACAATGAGCAGTTCTTC. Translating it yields CASSNGEGIYNEQFF.

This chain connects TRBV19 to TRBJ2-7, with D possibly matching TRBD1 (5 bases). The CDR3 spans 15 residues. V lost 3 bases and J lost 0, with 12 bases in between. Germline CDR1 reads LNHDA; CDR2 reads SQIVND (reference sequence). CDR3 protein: CASSITGYTSYEQYF. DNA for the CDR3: TGTGCCAGTAGTATCACAGGTTACACCTCCTACGAGCAGTACTTC.